The 22 T cell receptor beta chains given below trace back to one sample, sequenced in a study of blood T cell repertoires in COVID-19. TCRdb's copy holds only in-frame clones and misses some; the assay was immunoSEQ multiplex PCR. In the table there are tens of thousands of clones, around 79% of which are singletons. Sample: peripheral blood. The receptor source for this set is a man in his sixties with acute or convalescent COVID-19.

The gene calls are TRBV5-1 and TRBJ2-3; tentative D call: TRBD2 (7 bases). The CDR3 is 13 residues long. Trimming removed 8 bases from V and 2 bases from J, with 12 bases in between. Germline CDR1 is SGHRS and CDR2 is YFSETQ. The CDR3 reads CASKGGSTDTQYF. CDR3 nucleotides: TGCGCCAGTAAGGGGGGGTCCACAGATACGCAGTATTTT.

The CDR3 sequence is CSASRTIRETQYF. The CDR3 coding sequence is TGCAGTGCTAGTAGGACTATCAGGGAGACCCAGTACTTC. The chain couples TRBV20-1 to TRBJ2-5; D possibly corresponds to TRBD2 (6 bases). Germline loops: CDR1 DFQATT, CDR2 SNEGSKA (reference sequence). The CDR3 extends over 13 amino acids. Trimming pared 3 bases from V and 5 bases from J, leaving 13 bases between.

The CDR3 here is CASSLAGDTANEKLFF. In nucleotides, the CDR3 is TGTGCCAGCAGCTTGGCAGGGGACACGGCTAATGAAAAACTGTTTTTT. This chain links TRBV5-4 with TRBJ1-4; tentative D call: TRBD1 (6 bases). CDR3 length: 16 residues. Germline lookup yields CDR1 SGHNT and CDR2 YYREEE (reference sequence). V lost 0 bases, J lost 3 bases, and 12 bases lay in between. Combining the CDR3 with reference TRBV5-4 and TRBJ1-4 gives the whole variable domain ETGVTQSPTHLIKTRGQQVTLRCSSQSGHNTVSWYQQALGQGPQFIFQYYREEENGRGNFPPRFSGLQFPNYSSELNVNALELDDSALYLCASSLAGDTANEKLFFGSGTQLSVL.

This clone was seen only a few times. The rearrangement links TRBV5-4 to TRBJ2-7, with a weak D call TRBD1 (6 bases). The CDR3 totals 15 residues. The V end was cut by 3 bases, the J end by 3 bases, with 16 bases between. Germline lookup yields CDR1 SGHNT and CDR2 YYREEE (reference sequence). The CDR3 is CASSSQGVVGYEQYF. The CDR3, as DNA: TGTGCCAGCAGCTCACAGGGTGTCGTGGGCTACGAGCAGTACTTC.

This chain connects TRBV24-1 to TRBJ2-7, with 9 nucleotides matching TRBD1. With V trimmed by 6 bases and J by 5 bases, 7 bases remained unmatched. Germline assignment: CDR1 KGHDR and CDR2 SFDVKD. CDR3 length equals 14 residues. DNA of the CDR3: TGTGCCACCAGTTCGGGACAGGGAGTTCACGAGCAGTACTTC. Its protein product is CATSSGQGVHEQYF.

The J gene is TRBJ1-2, the V gene TRBV7-2, with 8 bases aligning to TRBD1. After removal of 1 base from V and 7 bases from J, the junction contained 2 bases not matched to a gene. CDR1 and CDR2 from the germline V gene are SGHTA and FQGNSA. The length of the CDR3 is 13 residues. CDR3 loop: CASSLGQGFGYTF. Here the CDR3 DNA reads TGTGCCAGCAGCTTAGGACAGGGGTTTGGCTACACCTTC. Looking up the rest from reference TRBV7-2 and TRBJ1-2 gives the full variable domain: GAGVSQSPSNKVTEKGKDVELRCDPISGHTALYWYRQSLGQGLEFLIYFQGNSAPDKSGLPSDRFSAERTGGSVSTLTIQRTQQEDSAVYLCASSLGQGFGYTFGSGTRLTVV.

The chain is built from TRBV5-1 and TRBJ1-2; D is uncertain. Trimming took 5 bases from V and 7 from J, leaving 12 bases between them. The CDR3 loop spans 12 amino acids. The germline CDR1 and CDR2 sequences are SGHRS and YFSETQ. The CDR3, as DNA: TGCGCCAGCAGATCCCCCCCGGGTGGCTACACCTTC. Translated, it gives CASRSPPGGYTF.

The rearrangement joins TRBV5-1 to TRBJ1-1; D is ambiguous. The germline V gene has CDR1 SGHRS and CDR2 YFSETQ. V shed 1 base and J shed 5 bases, with 18 bases lying between them. CDR3 size: 16 residues. This chain's CDR3 is CASSLQGPGRGTEAFF. DNA of the CDR3: TGCGCCAGCAGCTTGCAAGGGCCCGGTCGGGGAACTGAAGCTTTCTTT.

The chain combines TRBV5-4 with TRBJ2-3; TRBD1 is a possible D gene (6 bases). The CDR3 has 14 residues. The V gene lost 0 bases and the J gene lost 1 base, with 6 bases spanning the gap. Germline CDR1 SGHNT, CDR2 YYREEE (reference sequence). The CDR3 is CASSLGTGTDTQYF. The DNA of the CDR3 is TGTGCCAGCAGCTTGGGGACAGGCACAGATACGCAGTATTTT.

The genes are TRBV30 and TRBJ1-2, with D possibly matching TRBD1 (6 bases). This CDR3 region has 12 residues. Germline assignment: CDR1 GTSNPN and CDR2 SVGIG (reference sequence). The V end was cut by 8 bases, the J end by 7 bases, with 17 bases between. This CDR3 is CAQLTGSAGYTF. CDR3 nucleotides: TGTGCCCAACTGACAGGCTCTGCTGGCTACACCTTC.

J is TRBJ2-4 and V is TRBV7-2, with 7 nucleotides matching TRBD1. CDR3 length: 14 amino acids. Germline V gene data show CDR1 as SGHTA and CDR2 as FQGNSA. The trim removed 5 bases at V and 1 base at J, leaving 2 bases unmatched. CDR3 amino acids: CASSPDRAKNIQYF. The CDR3 coding sequence is TGTGCCAGCAGCCCGGACAGGGCCAAAAACATTCAGTACTTC.

Only a few counts were recorded for this clone. The CDR3 DNA reads as TGTGCCAGCAGTCGGGACAGGGGGCCCAATGAGCAGTTCTTC. This translates into CASSRDRGPNEQFF. The chain recombines TRBV6-2 or TRBV6-3 with TRBJ2-1; the match to TRBD1 covers 12 bases. The germline gives CDR1 MNHEY, CDR2 SVGEGT. The trim removed 5 bases at V and 6 bases at J, leaving 2 bases unmatched. The CDR3 has 14 amino acids.

J is TRBJ2-3 and V is TRBV13; D is possibly TRBD1 (6 bases). Germline loops: CDR1 PRHDT, CDR2 FYEKMQ (reference sequence). This CDR3 has 17 amino acids. Trimming took 5 bases from V and 6 from J, leaving 24 bases between them. The CDR3 sequence is CASSRQWPRGASDTQYF. In nucleotides, the CDR3 is TGTGCCAGCAGCCGACAATGGCCCAGGGGTGCGAGTGATACGCAGTATTTT.

CDR3 in DNA: TGTGCCAGCAGCTTCGGAGTGCGGGAAGGCTACACCTTC. This sequence encodes CASSFGVREGYTF. The chain employs TRBV7-2 and TRBJ1-2; D unresolved. The germline gives CDR1 SGHTA, CDR2 FQGNSA. CDR3 length: 13 amino acids. The V end was cut by 3 bases, the J end by 8 bases, with 13 bases between.

The chain couples TRBV6-5 to TRBJ1-3; tentatively, D is TRBD1 (5 bases). V lost 0 bases and J 2 bases, leaving 8 bases between the germline ends. Germline lookup yields CDR1 MNHEY and CDR2 SVGAGI. This CDR3 is 15 amino acids long. The CDR3 is CASSYSLGPGNTIYF. CDR3 nucleotide sequence: TGTGCCAGCAGTTACTCGCTGGGGCCTGGAAACACCATATATTTT.

In this sample, this clone turned up a few times. The rearrangement joins TRBV2 to TRBJ2-5; D gene unclear. V shed 6 bases and J shed 0 bases, with 5 bases lying between them. Per germline, CDR1 SNHLY and CDR2 FYNNEI. The CDR3 runs to 12 residues. The CDR3 bases are TGTGCCAGCAGGAGCTACCAAGAGACCCAGTACTTC. Translated: CASRSYQETQYF.

There are a few counts of this clone. V usage is TRBV4-1 and J usage is TRBJ2-3; possibly TRBD1 for D (6 bases). The CDR3 covers 15 residues. Deletions cut 1 base from V and 2 bases from J, with 10 bases between. Germline V gene data show CDR1 as MGHRA and CDR2 as YSYEKL. The CDR3, as DNA: TGCGCCAGCAGCCAAGCCCGGACAGACACAGATACGCAGTATTTT. The encoded protein is CASSQARTDTDTQYF.

This sequence joins TRBV2 and TRBJ1-5, with 11 positions matching TRBD1. CDR1 SNHLY and CDR2 FYNNEI come from the germline V gene. The trim removed 7 bases at V and 3 bases at J, leaving 5 bases unmatched. This CDR3 has 15 amino acids. The CDR3 coding sequence is TGTGCCAGCATCCGGGACAGGGGGTACAATCAGCCCCAGCATTTT. The encoded protein is CASIRDRGYNQPQHF.

This clone has more than one count but fewer than ten. The J gene is TRBJ2-5, the V gene TRBV9; 10 positions agree with TRBD1. Germline values: CDR1 SGDLS, CDR2 YYNGEE. The CDR3 contains 15 residues. The V gene end was trimmed by 4 bases and the J gene end by 5 bases; junction bases not matched to a gene: 8. The CDR3 spells CASSPGDRGLETQYF. CDR3 DNA: TGTGCCAGCAGCCCAGGGGACAGGGGATTGGAGACCCAGTACTTC.

The rearrangement links TRBV2 to TRBJ2-3; 9 bases map to TRBD1. The germline CDR1 and CDR2 sequences are SNHLY and FYNNEI. The CDR3 extends over 13 amino acids. After removal of 9 bases from V and 2 bases from J, the junction contained 3 bases not matched to a gene. The DNA for the CDR3 is TGTGCCAGTGGGACAGGGATCACAGATACGCAGTATTTT. As protein: CASGTGITDTQYF.

The chain carries TRBV28 and TRBJ2-5; TRBD1 matches at 7 bases. This CDR3 spans 16 amino acids. Per the germline V gene, CDR1 is MDHEN and CDR2 is SYDVKM. The V segment lost 3 bases and the J segment 1 base; nucleotides outside the gene matches: 8. This CDR3 reads CASSFPQTGIQETQYF. Written as DNA, the CDR3 is TGTGCCAGCAGTTTTCCTCAGACAGGGATCCAAGAGACCCAGTACTTC.

V usage is TRBV11-2 and J usage is TRBJ1-2, with 9 bases fitting TRBD1. This CDR3 is built from 17 residues. Looked up from germline, CDR1 is SGHAT and CDR2 is FQNNGV. Trimming cost V 0 bases and J 2 bases; bases outside gene matches: 7. The chain's CDR3 is CASSLDLTGTGNYGYTF. CDR3 sequence (DNA): TGTGCCAGCAGCTTAGATCTCACAGGGACAGGGAACTATGGCTACACCTTC.